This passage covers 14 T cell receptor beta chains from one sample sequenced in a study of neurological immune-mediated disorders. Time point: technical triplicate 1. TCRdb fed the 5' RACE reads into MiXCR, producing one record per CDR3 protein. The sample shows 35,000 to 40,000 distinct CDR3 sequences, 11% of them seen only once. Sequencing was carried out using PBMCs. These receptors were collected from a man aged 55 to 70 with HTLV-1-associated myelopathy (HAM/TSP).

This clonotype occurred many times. The CDR3 here is CASSYSETQYF. CDR3 DNA sequence: TGTGCCAGCAGTTACTCGGAGACCCAGTACTTC. The genes are TRBV6-2 or TRBV6-3 and TRBJ2-5, with D uncertain. The germline gives CDR1 MNHEY, CDR2 SVGEGT. Trimming cost V 0 bases and J 5 bases, with 1 base left between them. The CDR3 runs to 11 residues.

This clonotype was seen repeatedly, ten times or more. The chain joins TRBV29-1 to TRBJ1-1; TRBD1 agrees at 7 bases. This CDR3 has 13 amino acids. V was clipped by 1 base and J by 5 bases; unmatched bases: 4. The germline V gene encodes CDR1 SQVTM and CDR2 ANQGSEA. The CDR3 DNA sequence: TGCAGCGTTGAAGGGCAGGGGGGGACTGAAGCTTTCTTT. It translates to CSVEGQGGTEAFF.

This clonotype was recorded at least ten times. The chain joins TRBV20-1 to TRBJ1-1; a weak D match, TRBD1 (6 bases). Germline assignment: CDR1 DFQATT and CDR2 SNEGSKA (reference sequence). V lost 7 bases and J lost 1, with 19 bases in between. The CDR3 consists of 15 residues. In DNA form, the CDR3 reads TGCAGTGTCCCTATTCGGACAGCCGAGAACACTGAAGCTTTCTTT. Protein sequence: CSVPIRTAENTEAFF.

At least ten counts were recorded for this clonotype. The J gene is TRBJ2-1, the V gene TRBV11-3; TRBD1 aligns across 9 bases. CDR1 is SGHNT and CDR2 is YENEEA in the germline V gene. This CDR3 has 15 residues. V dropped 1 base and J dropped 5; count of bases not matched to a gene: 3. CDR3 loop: CASSLGTGVNNEQFF. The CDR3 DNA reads TGTGCCAGCAGCTTAGGGACAGGGGTTAACAATGAGCAGTTCTTC.

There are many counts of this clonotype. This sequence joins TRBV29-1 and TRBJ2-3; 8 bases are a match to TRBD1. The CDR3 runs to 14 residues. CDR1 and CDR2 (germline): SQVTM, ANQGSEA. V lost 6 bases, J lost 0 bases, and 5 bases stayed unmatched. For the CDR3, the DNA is TGCAGCGTAGGGGGACAGGCTAGCACAGATACGCAGTATTTT. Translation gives CSVGGQASTDTQYF.

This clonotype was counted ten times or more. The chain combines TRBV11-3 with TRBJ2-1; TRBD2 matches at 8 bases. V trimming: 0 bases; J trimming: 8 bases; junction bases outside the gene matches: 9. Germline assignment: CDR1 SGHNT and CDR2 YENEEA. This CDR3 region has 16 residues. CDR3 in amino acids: CASSLDGREGRDEQFF. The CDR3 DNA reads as TGTGCCAGCAGCTTAGACGGGAGGGAGGGTCGCGATGAGCAGTTCTTC.

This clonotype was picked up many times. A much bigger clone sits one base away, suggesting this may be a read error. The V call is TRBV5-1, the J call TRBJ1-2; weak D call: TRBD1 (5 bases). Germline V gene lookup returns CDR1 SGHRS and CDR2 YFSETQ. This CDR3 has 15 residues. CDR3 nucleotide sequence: TGCGCCAGCAGCCAAAGTGGGGCCGCTAACCATGGCTACACCTTC. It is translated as CASSQSGAANHGYTF.

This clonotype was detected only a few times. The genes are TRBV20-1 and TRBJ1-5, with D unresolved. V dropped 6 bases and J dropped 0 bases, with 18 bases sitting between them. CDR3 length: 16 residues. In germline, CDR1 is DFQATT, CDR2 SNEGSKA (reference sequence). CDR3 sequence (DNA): TGCAGTGCCAACCAAGGTGGGGATTATAGCAATCAGCCCCAGCATTTT. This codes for CSANQGGDYSNQPQHF.

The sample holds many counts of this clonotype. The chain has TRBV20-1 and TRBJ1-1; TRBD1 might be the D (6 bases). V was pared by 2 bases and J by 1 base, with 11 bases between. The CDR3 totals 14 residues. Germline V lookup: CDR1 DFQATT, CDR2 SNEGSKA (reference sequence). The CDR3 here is CSARIGGPNTEAFF. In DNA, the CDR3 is TGCAGTGCTAGAATTGGGGGCCCGAACACTGAAGCTTTCTTT.

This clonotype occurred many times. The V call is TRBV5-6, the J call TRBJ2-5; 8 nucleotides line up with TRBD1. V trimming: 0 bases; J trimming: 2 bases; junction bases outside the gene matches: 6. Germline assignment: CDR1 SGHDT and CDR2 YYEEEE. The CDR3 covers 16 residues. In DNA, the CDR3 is TGTGCCAGCAGCTTGGCGAGGGACAGGCTACAAGAGACCCAGTACTTC. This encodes CASSLARDRLQETQYF.

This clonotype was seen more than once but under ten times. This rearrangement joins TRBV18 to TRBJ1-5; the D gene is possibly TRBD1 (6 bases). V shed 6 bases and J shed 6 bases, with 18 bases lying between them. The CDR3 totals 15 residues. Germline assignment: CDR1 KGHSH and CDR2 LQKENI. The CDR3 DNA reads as TGTGCCAGCTCTTCGGCGGGGGCCCTAGGTCAGCCCCAGCATTTT. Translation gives CASSSAGALGQPQHF.

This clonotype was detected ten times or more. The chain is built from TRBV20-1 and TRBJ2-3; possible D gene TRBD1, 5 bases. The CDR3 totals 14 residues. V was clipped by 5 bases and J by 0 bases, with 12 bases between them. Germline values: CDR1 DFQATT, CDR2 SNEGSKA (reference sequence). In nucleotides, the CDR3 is TGCAGTGCTTTCGACAGAAAAAGCACAGATACGCAGTATTTT. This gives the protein CSAFDRKSTDTQYF.

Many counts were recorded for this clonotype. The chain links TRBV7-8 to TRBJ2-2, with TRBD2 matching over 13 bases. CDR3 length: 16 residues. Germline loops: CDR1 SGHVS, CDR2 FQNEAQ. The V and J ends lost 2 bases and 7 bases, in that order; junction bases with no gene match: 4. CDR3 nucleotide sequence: TGTGCCAGCAGCTTAATGACTAGCGGGAGGCACGGGGAGCTGTTTTTT. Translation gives CASSLMTSGRHGELFF.

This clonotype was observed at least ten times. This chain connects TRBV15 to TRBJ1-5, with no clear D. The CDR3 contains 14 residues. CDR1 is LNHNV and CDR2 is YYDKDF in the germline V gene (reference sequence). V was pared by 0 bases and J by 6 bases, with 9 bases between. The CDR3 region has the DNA TGTGCCACCAGCAGAGATCCGCGAGGTCAGCCCCAGCATTTT. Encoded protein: CATSRDPRGQPQHF.